These 17 T cell receptor beta chains share one sample of origin, sequenced in a study of blood T cell repertoires in COVID-19. Assay: immunoSEQ multiplex PCR; the TCRdb copy retains only in-frame clones and omits some. The sample carries over 400,000 clones, around 90% recorded once. Source material: peripheral blood. These receptors originate from a woman between 45 and 60 years old with COVID-19, enrolled during active disease.

V and J are TRBV7-6 and TRBJ1-2; D unresolved. V was clipped by 5 bases and J by 5 bases, with 18 bases between them. The CDR3 spans 15 residues. Germline V gene lookup returns CDR1 SGHVS and CDR2 FNYEAQ. The CDR3 region is CASSAGTGFNYGYTF. For the CDR3, the DNA is TGTGCCAGCAGCGCTGGAACGGGATTTAATTATGGCTACACCTTC.

This chain joins TRBV30 and TRBJ2-1, with TRBD2 identical over 8 bases. Looked up from germline, CDR1 is GTSNPN and CDR2 is SVGIG (reference sequence). J was trimmed by 2 bases and V by 4 bases; bases with no gene match: 7. CDR3 length equals 15 residues. DNA of the CDR3: TGTGCCTGGACCCGGGGGGGGCTCGCCTACAATGAGCAGTTCTTC. It codes for CAWTRGGLAYNEQFF.

CDR3 sequence (DNA): TGTGCCAGCAGCACATACTCCGGGACAGCTAGCTCCTACAATGAGCAGTTCTTC. Residues: CASSTYSGTASSYNEQFF. The chain joins TRBV11-2 to TRBJ2-1, with 7 bases that match TRBD1. This CDR3 contains 18 residues. The V segment lost 5 bases and the J segment 0 bases; nucleotides outside the gene matches: 13. Germline V gene sequence: CDR1 SGHAT, CDR2 FQNNGV.

V is TRBV15 and J is TRBJ1-1, with D hard to call. Between the trimmed V and J ends, which lost 0 bases and 3 bases, there was a span of 11 bases. The germline gives CDR1 LNHNV, CDR2 YYDKDF (reference sequence). The CDR3 loop spans 15 amino acids. The CDR3 DNA reads as TGTGCCACCAGCAGAGAGAGTCGGGAGCACACTGAAGCTTTCTTT. This translates into CATSRESREHTEAFF.

The V gene is TRBV5-4, the J gene TRBJ2-5; unclear D gene. The V gene lost 4 bases and the J gene lost 5 bases, with 12 bases spanning the gap. The CDR3 has 13 residues. Germline CDR1 is SGHNT and CDR2 is YYREEE (reference sequence). This chain's CDR3 is CASSPITRETQYF. CDR3 nucleotide sequence: TGTGCCAGCAGCCCTATAACTCGCGAGACCCAGTACTTC.

The rearrangement links TRBV5-1 to TRBJ2-7, with D perhaps matching TRBD1 (5 bases). The CDR3 runs 14 residues. Trimming took 5 bases from V and 0 from J, leaving 12 bases between them. The V gene's germline CDR1 is SGHRS and CDR2 YFSETQ. CDR3 bases: TGCGCCAGCAGGGGCTGGGGCCTCTCCTACGAGCAGTACTTC. Translating it yields CASRGWGLSYEQYF.

The chain uses TRBV28 and TRBJ1-5, with 8 bases identical to TRBD1. CDR1 is MDHEN and CDR2 is SYDVKM in the germline V gene. CDR3 length: 15 amino acids. V dropped 4 bases and J dropped 2; count of bases not matched to a gene: 4. The CDR3, as DNA: TGTGCCAGCAGTTCCCCGGACAGGGGCAATCAGCCCCAGCATTTT. Protein: CASSSPDRGNQPQHF. Full variable domain (remainder filled in from reference TRBV28 and TRBJ1-5): DVKVTQSSRYLVKRTGEKVFLECVQDMDHENMFWYRQDPGLGLRLIYFSYDVKMKEKGDIPEGYSVSREKKERFSLILESASTNQTSMYLCASSSPDRGNQPQHFGDGTRLSIL.

This rearrangement joins TRBV7-2 to TRBJ1-5; no clear D. The CDR3 has 15 residues. The V end was cut by 1 base, the J end by 2 bases, with 9 bases between. The germline V gene encodes CDR1 SGHTA and CDR2 FQGNSA. CDR3 residues: CASSLGEVRNQPQHF. CDR3 nucleotides: TGTGCCAGCAGCTTAGGAGAGGTACGCAATCAGCCCCAGCATTTT.

The chain employs TRBV23-1 and TRBJ1-2; 8 bases fit TRBD1. TRBV23-1 is sorted into the ORF group, with uncertain function. The CDR3 loop spans 19 amino acids. With V trimmed by 6 bases and J by 0 bases, 18 bases remained unmatched. CDR3 loop: CASRPRGLGTLSANYGYTF. As DNA, the CDR3 is TGCGCCAGCAGACCCAGGGGGCTCGGAACTTTATCAGCTAACTATGGCTACACCTTC.

This chain links TRBV28 with TRBJ1-1, with D hard to call. The CDR3 consists of 15 residues. V lost 2 bases, J lost 1 base, and 11 bases lay in between. Germline CDR1 and CDR2: MDHEN and SYDVKM. CDR3 amino acids: CASSLVSASNTEAFF. Written as DNA, the CDR3 is TGTGCCAGCAGTTTAGTTTCCGCGTCGAACACTGAAGCTTTCTTT.

With regard to this clone: Germline is not matched at one junction end, which may reflect a read error. The chain carries TRBV5-4 and TRBJ1-2, with D unresolved. Germline V gene data show CDR1 as SGHNT and CDR2 as YYREEE (reference sequence). The CDR3 totals 12 residues. The CDR3 loop is CATSLDNYGYTF. DNA for the CDR3: TGTGCCACCAGCCTAGATAACTATGGCTACACCTTC.

The chain joins TRBV19 to TRBJ1-5; no clear D gene. The CDR3 sequence is 16 residues long. From germline, CDR1 is LNHDA and CDR2 SQIVND (reference sequence). V was cut by 4 bases and J by 3 bases, with 16 bases left in between. The chain's CDR3 is CASSKENRLINQPQHF. The CDR3 DNA sequence: TGTGCCAGTAGTAAGGAGAACCGACTTATCAATCAGCCCCAGCATTTT.

In this sample, this clone turned up once. The V gene is TRBV6-5, the J gene TRBJ1-6, with D possibly matching TRBD1 (5 bases). The length of the CDR3 is 12 residues. The V gene's germline CDR1 is MNHEY and CDR2 SVGAGI. Trimming removed 6 bases at V and 6 bases at J, with 6 bases between. CDR3 bases: TGTGCCAGCAGGGGGCCTAATTCACCCCTCCACTTT. Translation gives CASRGPNSPLHF.

Written as DNA, the CDR3 is TGTGCCAGCAGCTTTTCAGGGGGTGCAGATACGCAGTATTTT. It yields the protein CASSFSGGADTQYF. This chain connects TRBV7-2 to TRBJ2-3, with 7 positions matching TRBD1. Germline CDR1 and CDR2: SGHTA and FQGNSA. Germline trimming cut 3 bases from V and 4 bases from J; bases unmatched to any gene: 4. The CDR3 consists of 14 residues.

The chain uses TRBV11-2 and TRBJ2-3; tentative D call: TRBD2 (6 bases). Germline values: CDR1 SGHAT, CDR2 FQNNGV. CDR3 length equals 15 residues. The ends were cut back, 4 bases at V and 2 bases at J, with 13 bases in the middle. The CDR3 sequence: CASSYRGTLTDTQYF. The CDR3 DNA follows: TGTGCCAGCAGCTACCGGGGGACTCTCACAGATACGCAGTATTTT.

The chain employs TRBV5-1 and TRBJ2-6; 10 bases align to TRBD1. There are 16 residues in the CDR3. Trimming took 4 bases from V and 8 from J; bases not matched to a gene: 9. Germline CDR1 SGHRS, CDR2 YFSETQ. The CDR3 loop reads CASSIRTGGGSNVLTF. As DNA, the CDR3 is TGCGCCAGCAGCATCAGGACAGGGGGAGGATCCAACGTCCTGACTTTC.

V gene TRBV24-1 combines with J gene TRBJ2-3, with TRBD1 matching 7 bases. J was trimmed by 0 bases and V by 10 bases; bases with no gene match: 3. The V gene's germline CDR1 is KGHDR and CDR2 SFDVKD. The CDR3 contains 13 residues. The DNA of the CDR3 is TGTGCCACGCCGGGACAGAGCACAGATACGCAGTATTTT. Protein: CATPGQSTDTQYF.